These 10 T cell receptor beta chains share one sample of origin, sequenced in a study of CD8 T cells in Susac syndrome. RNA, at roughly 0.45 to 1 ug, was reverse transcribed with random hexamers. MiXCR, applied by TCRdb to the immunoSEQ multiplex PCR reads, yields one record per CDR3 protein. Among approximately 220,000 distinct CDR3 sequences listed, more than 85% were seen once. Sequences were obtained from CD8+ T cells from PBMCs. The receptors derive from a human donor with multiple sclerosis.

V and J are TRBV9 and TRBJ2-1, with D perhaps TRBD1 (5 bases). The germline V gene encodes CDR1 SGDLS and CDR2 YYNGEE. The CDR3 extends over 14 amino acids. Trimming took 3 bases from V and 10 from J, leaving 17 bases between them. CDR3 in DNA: TGTGCCAGCAGCGCGCTAAGGGGCCAGACCGAGCAGTTCTTC. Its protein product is CASSALRGQTEQFF.

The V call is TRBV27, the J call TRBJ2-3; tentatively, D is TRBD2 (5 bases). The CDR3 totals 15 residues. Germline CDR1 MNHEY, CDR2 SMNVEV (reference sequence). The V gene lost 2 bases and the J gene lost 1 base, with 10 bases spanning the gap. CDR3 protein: CASSLIGVGTDTQYF. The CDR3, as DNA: TGTGCCAGCAGTTTAATCGGGGTAGGCACAGATACGCAGTATTTT.

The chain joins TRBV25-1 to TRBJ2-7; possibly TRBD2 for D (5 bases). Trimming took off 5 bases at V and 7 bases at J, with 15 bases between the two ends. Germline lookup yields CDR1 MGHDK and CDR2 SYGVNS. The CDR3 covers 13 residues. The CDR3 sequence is CASSPSRTAEQYF. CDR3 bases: TGTGCCAGCAGTCCTAGCCGGACGGCAGAGCAGTACTTC.

The CDR3: CASSQDFTAGELFF. The DNA of the CDR3 is TGCGCCAGCAGCCAAGACTTTACGGCCGGGGAGCTGTTTTTT. The chain has TRBV4-3 and TRBJ2-2; unclear D gene. Germline-derived CDR1 and CDR2 are LGHNA and YSLEER. The CDR3 is 14 amino acids. Trimming took 0 bases from V and 6 from J, leaving 8 bases between them.

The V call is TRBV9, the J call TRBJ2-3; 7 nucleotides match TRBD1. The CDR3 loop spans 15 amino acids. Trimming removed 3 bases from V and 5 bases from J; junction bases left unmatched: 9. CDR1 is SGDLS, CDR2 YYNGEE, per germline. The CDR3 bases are TGTGCCAGCAGCGACAGGGGCGCCTATCAAGATACGCAGTATTTT. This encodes CASSDRGAYQDTQYF.

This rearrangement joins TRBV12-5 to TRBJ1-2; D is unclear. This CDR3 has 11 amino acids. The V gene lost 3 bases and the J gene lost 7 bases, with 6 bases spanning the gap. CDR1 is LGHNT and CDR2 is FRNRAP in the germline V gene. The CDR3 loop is CASGLSPGYTF. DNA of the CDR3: TGTGCTAGTGGTTTATCCCCTGGCTACACCTTC. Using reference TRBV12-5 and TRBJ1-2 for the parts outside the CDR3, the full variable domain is DARVTQTPRHKVTEMGQEVTMRCQPILGHNTVFWYRQTMMQGLELLAYFRNRAPLDDSGMPKDRFSAEMPDATLATLKIQPSEPRDSAVYFCASGLSPGYTFGSGTRLTVV.

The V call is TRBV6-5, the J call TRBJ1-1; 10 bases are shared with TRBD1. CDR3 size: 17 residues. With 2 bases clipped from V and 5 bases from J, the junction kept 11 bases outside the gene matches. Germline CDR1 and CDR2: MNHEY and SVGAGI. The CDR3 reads CASSYVQPGQGKTEAFF. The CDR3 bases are TGTGCCAGCAGTTACGTCCAACCGGGACAGGGGAAGACTGAAGCTTTCTTT.

CDR3 region: CASSYEVTEAFF. For the CDR3, the DNA is TGTGCCAGCAGTTACGAGGTGACTGAAGCTTTCTTT. The rearrangement links TRBV6-6 to TRBJ1-1; D gene uncertain. CDR3 length: 12 residues. V was cut by 2 bases and J by 5 bases, with 6 bases left in between. CDR1 is MNHNY, CDR2 SVGAGI, per germline (reference sequence).

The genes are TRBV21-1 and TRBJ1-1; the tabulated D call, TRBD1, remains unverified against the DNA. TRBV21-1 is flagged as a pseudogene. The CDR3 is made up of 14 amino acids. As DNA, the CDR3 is TGTGCCAGCAGCAACCGGGACAGGTGCACTGAAGCTTTCTTT. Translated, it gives CASSNRDRCTEAFF.

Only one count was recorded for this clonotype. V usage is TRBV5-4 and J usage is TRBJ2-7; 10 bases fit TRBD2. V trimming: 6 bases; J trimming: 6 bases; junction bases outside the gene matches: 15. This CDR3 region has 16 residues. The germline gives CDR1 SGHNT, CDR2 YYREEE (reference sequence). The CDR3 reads CASTFTGLAIGSEQYF. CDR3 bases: TGTGCCAGCACATTTACGGGACTAGCGATAGGATCCGAGCAGTACTTC. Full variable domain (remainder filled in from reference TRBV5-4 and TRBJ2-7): ETGVTQSPTHLIKTRGQQVTLRCSSQSGHNTVSWYQQALGQGPQFIFQYYREEENGRGNFPPRFSGLQFPNYSSELNVNALELDDSALYLCASTFTGLAIGSEQYFGPGTRLTVT.